Below, 11 T cell receptor beta chains from the same sample are listed, as sequenced in a study of blood T cell repertoires in COVID-19. Measured with immunoSEQ multiplex PCR; TCRdb has only the in-frame clones, and not every one. Of 210,000 or so clones in the sample, just under 85% were seen once. The sequenced material came from peripheral blood. These TCRs come from a woman between 65 and 79 years old with active or convalescent COVID-19.

The chain couples TRBV4-1 to TRBJ2-7; the match to TRBD2 covers 9 bases. CDR3 length equals 18 residues. Germline V CDR1 and CDR2: MGHRA, YSYEKL. With V trimmed by 0 bases and J by 1 base, 10 bases remained unmatched. In DNA form, the CDR3 reads TGCGCCAGCAGCCAAGATCCTAGCGGACTAGCGAGGTCCTACGAGCAGTACTTC. Amino acid sequence: CASSQDPSGLARSYEQYF.

This CDR3 is CASLPGGTGAYEQYF. DNA for the CDR3: TGTGCCTCTCTCCCAGGTGGGACAGGGGCCTACGAGCAGTACTTC. This rearrangement joins TRBV19 to TRBJ2-7; 10 bases are a match to TRBD1. The V segment lost 11 bases and the J segment 2 bases; nucleotides outside the gene matches: 12. CDR3 length: 15 residues. Germline-derived CDR1 and CDR2 are LNHDA and SQIVND (reference sequence).

The chain combines TRBV28 with TRBJ2-3, with 7 bases fitting TRBD1. The V gene end was trimmed by 6 bases and the J gene end by 4 bases; junction bases not matched to a gene: 4. This CDR3 has 13 residues. Germline V gives CDR1 MDHEN, CDR2 SYDVKM. CDR3 sequence (DNA): TGTGCCAGCAGAAGACAGGGTCCAGATACGCAGTATTTT. This encodes CASRRQGPDTQYF. The complete variable domain, with remaining parts taken from reference TRBV28 and TRBJ2-3, reads DVKVTQSSRYLVKRTGEKVFLECVQDMDHENMFWYRQDPGLGLRLIYFSYDVKMKEKGDIPEGYSVSREKKERFSLILESASTNQTSMYLCASRRQGPDTQYFGPGTRLTVL.

The chain links TRBV5-1 to TRBJ2-7; D might be TRBD2 (6 bases). The germline V and J ends were trimmed by 0 bases and 2 bases, with 24 bases remaining between them. The CDR3 covers 19 residues. CDR1 SGHRS and CDR2 YFSETQ come from the germline V gene. In nucleotides, the CDR3 is TGCGCCAGCAGCTTGGGAGAGGGGCGGGGCCCCCTAGTTCCCTACGAGCAGTACTTC. This codes for CASSLGEGRGPLVPYEQYF.

V and J are TRBV30 and TRBJ2-3; 16 bases align to TRBD2. CDR3 length: 15 residues. With 4 bases clipped from V and 8 bases from J, the junction kept 6 bases outside the gene matches. CDR1 is GTSNPN and CDR2 is SVGIG in the germline V gene (reference sequence). As DNA, the CDR3 is TGTGCCTGGAAGGGACTAGCGGGAGGGGGATCTACGCAGTATTTT. Translated: CAWKGLAGGGSTQYF. Combining the CDR3 with reference TRBV30 and TRBJ2-3 gives the whole variable domain SQTIHQWPATLVQPVGSPLSLECTVEGTSNPNLYWYRQAAGRGLQLLFYSVGIGQISSEVPQNLSASRPQDRQFILSSKKLLLSDSGFYLCAWKGLAGGGSTQYFGPGTRLTVL.

The V gene is TRBV9, the J gene TRBJ2-5; 9 bases line up with TRBD2. V gave up 2 bases and J gave up 4 bases; unmatched junction bases: 9. The CDR3 spans 16 residues. Looked up from germline, CDR1 is SGDLS and CDR2 is YYNGEE. CDR3 residues: CASSVLHSGSPETQYF. The CDR3 bases are TGTGCCAGCAGCGTCCTTCATAGCGGGAGCCCAGAGACCCAGTACTTC.

The V and J genes are TRBV11-2 and TRBJ2-7; 10 bases line up with TRBD1. Losses at the gene ends were 4 bases for V and 2 bases for J; bases not matched to a gene: 5. The CDR3 spans 15 residues. Germline V lookup: CDR1 SGHAT, CDR2 FQNNGV. The CDR3: CASSSTGTGAYEQYF. CDR3 bases: TGTGCCAGCAGCTCAACAGGGACAGGGGCCTACGAGCAGTACTTC.

The rearrangement links TRBV7-3 to TRBJ2-1; 11 nucleotides align to TRBD2. V lost 4 bases, J lost 3 bases, and 5 bases stayed unmatched. CDR1 SGHTA and CDR2 FQGTGA come from the germline V gene. The CDR3 runs 16 residues. This chain's CDR3 is CASSSATSGVYNEQFF. The CDR3 region has the DNA TGTGCCAGCAGCTCGGCGACTAGCGGGGTCTACAATGAGCAGTTCTTC.

The chain recombines TRBV12-5 with TRBJ2-7, with 10 bases matching TRBD1. V lost 11 bases, J lost 4 bases, and 17 bases stayed unmatched. Germline assignment: CDR1 LGHNT and CDR2 FRNRAP. There are 16 residues in the CDR3. The CDR3 protein is CAPLTCGTGVWYEQYF. The CDR3 coding sequence is TGTGCTCCACTTACCTGCGGGACAGGGGTGTGGTACGAGCAGTACTTC.

The rearrangement uses TRBV6-5 and TRBJ1-2, with a tentative D call TRBD1 (5 bases). This CDR3 comprises 14 residues. CDR1 is MNHEY and CDR2 is SVGAGI in the germline V gene. Trimming took off 7 bases at V and 2 bases at J, with 14 bases between the two ends. This CDR3 reads CASTLDGGNYGYTF. Here the CDR3 DNA reads TGTGCCAGCACCCTTGACGGGGGGAACTATGGCTACACCTTC.

This clone has just a few counts. The rearrangement uses TRBV28 and TRBJ1-3; 9 nucleotides line up with TRBD1. J gave up 4 bases and V 6 bases, and 7 bases lay outside the gene matches. From germline, CDR1 is MDHEN and CDR2 SYDVKM. The CDR3 is 15 residues long. The CDR3 loop is CASSPGTGLGNTIYF. DNA of the CDR3: TGTGCCAGCAGCCCCGGGACAGGGCTAGGAAACACCATATATTTT.